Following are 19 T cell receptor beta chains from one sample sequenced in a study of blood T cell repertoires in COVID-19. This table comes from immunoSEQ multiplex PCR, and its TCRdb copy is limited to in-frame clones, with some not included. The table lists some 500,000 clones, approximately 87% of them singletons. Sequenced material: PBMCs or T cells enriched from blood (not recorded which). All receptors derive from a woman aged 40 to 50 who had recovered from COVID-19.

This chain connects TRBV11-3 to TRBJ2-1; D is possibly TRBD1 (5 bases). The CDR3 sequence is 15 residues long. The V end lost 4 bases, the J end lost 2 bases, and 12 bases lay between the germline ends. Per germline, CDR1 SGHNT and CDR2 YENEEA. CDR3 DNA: TGTGCCAGCAGCTCAGCAGACAGAGCCTACAATGAGCAGTTCTTC. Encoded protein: CASSSADRAYNEQFF.

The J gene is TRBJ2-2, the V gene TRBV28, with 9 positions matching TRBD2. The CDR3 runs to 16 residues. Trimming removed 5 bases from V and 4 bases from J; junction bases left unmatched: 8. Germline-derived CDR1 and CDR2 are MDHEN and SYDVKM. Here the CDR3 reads CASSLLRLAVTGELFF. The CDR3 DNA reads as TGTGCCAGCAGTCTACTAAGACTAGCGGTCACCGGGGAGCTGTTTTTT.

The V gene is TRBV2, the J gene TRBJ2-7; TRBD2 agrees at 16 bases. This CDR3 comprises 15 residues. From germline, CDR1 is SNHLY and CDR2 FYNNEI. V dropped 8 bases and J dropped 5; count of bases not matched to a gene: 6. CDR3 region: CASGGLAGGFDEQYF. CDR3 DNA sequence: TGTGCCAGCGGGGGACTAGCGGGAGGGTTCGACGAGCAGTACTTC.

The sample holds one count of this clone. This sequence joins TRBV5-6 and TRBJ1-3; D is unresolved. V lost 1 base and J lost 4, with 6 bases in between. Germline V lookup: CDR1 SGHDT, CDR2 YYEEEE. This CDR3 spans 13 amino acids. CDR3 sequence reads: CASSLFRGNTIYF. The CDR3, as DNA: TGTGCCAGCAGCTTGTTCAGGGGAAACACCATATATTTT.

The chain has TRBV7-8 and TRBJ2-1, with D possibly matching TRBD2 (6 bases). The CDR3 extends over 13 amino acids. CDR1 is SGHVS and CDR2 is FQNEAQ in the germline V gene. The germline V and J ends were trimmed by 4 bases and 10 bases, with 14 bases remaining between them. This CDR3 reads CASSYTTSKEQFF. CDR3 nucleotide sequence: TGTGCCAGCAGCTACACCACTAGCAAGGAGCAGTTCTTC.

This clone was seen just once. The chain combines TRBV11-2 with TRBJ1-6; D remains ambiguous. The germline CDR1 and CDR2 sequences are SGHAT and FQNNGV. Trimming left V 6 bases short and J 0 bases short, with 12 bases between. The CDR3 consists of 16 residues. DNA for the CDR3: TGTGCCAGCAGTGTTCGGGGAAACTCCTATAATTCACCCCTCCACTTT. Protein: CASSVRGNSYNSPLHF.

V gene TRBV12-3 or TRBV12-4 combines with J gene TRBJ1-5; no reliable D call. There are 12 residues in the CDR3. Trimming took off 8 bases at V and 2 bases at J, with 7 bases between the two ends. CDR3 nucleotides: TGTGCCAGCGGCGGGGGCAATCAGCCCCAGCATTTT. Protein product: CASGGGNQPQHF.

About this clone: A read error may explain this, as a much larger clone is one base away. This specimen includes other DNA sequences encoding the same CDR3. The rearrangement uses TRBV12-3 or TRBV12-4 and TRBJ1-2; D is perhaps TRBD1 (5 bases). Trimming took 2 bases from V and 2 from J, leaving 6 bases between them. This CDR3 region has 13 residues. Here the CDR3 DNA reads TGTGCCAGCAGTTTATCAGGGAACTATGGCTACACCTTC. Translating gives CASSLSGNYGYTF.

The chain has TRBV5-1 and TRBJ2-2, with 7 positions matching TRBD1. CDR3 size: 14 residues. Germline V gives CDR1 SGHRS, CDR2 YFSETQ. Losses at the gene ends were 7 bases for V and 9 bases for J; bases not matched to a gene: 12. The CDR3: CASGPGTVDWELFF. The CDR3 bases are TGCGCCAGCGGACCCGGGACAGTCGACTGGGAGCTGTTTTTT.

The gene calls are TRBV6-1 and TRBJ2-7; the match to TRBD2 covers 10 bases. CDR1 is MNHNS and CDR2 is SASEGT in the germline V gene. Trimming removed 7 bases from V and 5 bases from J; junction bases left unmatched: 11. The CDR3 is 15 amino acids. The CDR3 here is CASTGRASGSDEQYF. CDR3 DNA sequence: TGTGCCAGCACCGGACGGGCTAGCGGGAGTGACGAGCAGTACTTC.

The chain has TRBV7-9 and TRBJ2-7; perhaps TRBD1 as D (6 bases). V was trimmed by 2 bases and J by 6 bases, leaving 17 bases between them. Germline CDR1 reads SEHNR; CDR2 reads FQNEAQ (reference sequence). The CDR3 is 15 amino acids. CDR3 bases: TGTGCCAGCAGCTTATTGTCAGGGGATAGCGCCGAGCAGTACTTC. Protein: CASSLLSGDSAEQYF.

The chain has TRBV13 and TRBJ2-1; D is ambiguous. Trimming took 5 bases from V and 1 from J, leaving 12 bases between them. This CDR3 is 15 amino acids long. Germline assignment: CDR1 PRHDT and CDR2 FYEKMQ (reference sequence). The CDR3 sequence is CASSPLKPSYNEQFF. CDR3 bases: TGTGCCAGCAGCCCCCTCAAGCCTTCCTACAATGAGCAGTTCTTC.

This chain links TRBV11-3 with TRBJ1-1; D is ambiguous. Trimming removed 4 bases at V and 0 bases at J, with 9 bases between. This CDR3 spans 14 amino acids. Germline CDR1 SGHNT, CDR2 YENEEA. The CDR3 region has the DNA TGTGCCAGCAGCTCCGAACACATGAACACTGAAGCTTTCTTT. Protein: CASSSEHMNTEAFF.

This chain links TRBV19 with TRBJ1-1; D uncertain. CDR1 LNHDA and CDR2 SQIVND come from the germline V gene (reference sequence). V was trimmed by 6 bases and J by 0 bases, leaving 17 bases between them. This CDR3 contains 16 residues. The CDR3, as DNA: TGTGCCAGTAGGGATGGCTCTAGCTACATGAACACTGAAGCTTTCTTT. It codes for CASRDGSSYMNTEAFF.

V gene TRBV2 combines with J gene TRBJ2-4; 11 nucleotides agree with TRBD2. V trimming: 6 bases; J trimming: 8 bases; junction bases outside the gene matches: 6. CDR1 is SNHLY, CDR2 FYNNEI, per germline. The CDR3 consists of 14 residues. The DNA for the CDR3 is TGTGCCAGCAGGGCACTAGCGGGAGAGGACATTCAGTACTTC. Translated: CASRALAGEDIQYF.

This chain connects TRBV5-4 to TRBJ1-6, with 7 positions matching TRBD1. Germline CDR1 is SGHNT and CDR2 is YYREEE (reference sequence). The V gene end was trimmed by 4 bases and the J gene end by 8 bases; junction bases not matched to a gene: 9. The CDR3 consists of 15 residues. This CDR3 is CASSGRQGLDSPLHF. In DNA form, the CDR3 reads TGTGCCAGCAGCGGGCGACAGGGTTTAGATTCACCCCTCCACTTT.

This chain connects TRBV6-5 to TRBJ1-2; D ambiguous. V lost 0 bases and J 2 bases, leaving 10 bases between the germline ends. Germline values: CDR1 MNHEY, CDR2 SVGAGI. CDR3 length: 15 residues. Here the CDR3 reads CASSYSRAGNYGYTF. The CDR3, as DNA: TGTGCCAGCAGTTACTCGAGGGCGGGGAACTATGGCTACACCTTC.

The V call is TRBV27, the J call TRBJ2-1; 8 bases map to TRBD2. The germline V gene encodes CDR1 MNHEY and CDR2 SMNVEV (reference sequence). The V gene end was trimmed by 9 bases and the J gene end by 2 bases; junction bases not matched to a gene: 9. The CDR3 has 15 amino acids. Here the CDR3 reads CASRSGSIAYNEQFF. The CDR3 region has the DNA TGTGCCAGTAGGAGCGGGAGTATAGCCTACAATGAGCAGTTCTTC.

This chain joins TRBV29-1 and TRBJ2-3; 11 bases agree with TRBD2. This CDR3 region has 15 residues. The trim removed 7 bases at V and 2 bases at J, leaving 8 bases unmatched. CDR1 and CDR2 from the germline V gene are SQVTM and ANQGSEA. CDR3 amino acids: CSGTYSGRATDTQYF. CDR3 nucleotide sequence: TGCAGCGGAACATATAGCGGGAGGGCCACAGATACGCAGTATTTT.